The 22 T cell receptor beta chains below come from one sample, sequenced in a study of cytotoxic CD8 clonotypes in ibrutinib-treated CLL. TCRdb keeps only in-frame clones here, not all; method: immunoSEQ multiplex PCR. Among about 40,000 clones listed, just over 70% were seen once. Sequences were derived from PBMCs, sampled at disease progression, from a patient treated with ibrutinib. Receptors originate from a human donor with chronic lymphocytic leukemia.

Here the CDR3 DNA reads TGCGCCACAGGAGACAGCCTATACAATGAGCAGTTCTTC. It translates to CATGDSLYNEQFF. V is TRBV10-1 and J is TRBJ2-1; D is possibly TRBD1 (5 bases). CDR1 is WNHNN, CDR2 SYGVQD, per germline (reference sequence). V was trimmed by 10 bases and J by 4 bases, leaving 14 bases between them. This CDR3 is 13 amino acids long.

V usage is TRBV9 and J usage is TRBJ1-2; D ambiguous. From germline, CDR1 is SGDLS and CDR2 YYNGEE. This CDR3 is built from 12 residues. The V end lost 5 bases, the J end lost 7 bases, and 12 bases lay between the germline ends. In DNA, the CDR3 is TGTGCCAGCAGGCCCGCGATTGGTGGCTACACCTTC. This sequence encodes CASRPAIGGYTF. The full variable domain, in which reference TRBV9 and TRBJ1-2 provide the parts outside the CDR3, is DSGVTQTPKHLITATGQRVTLRCSPRSGDLSVYWYQQSLDQGLQFLIQYYNGEERAKGNILERFSAQQFPDLHSELNLSSLELGDSALYFCASRPAIGGYTFGSGTRLTVV.

The chain recombines TRBV10-2 with TRBJ2-7; D perhaps matches TRBD2 (6 bases). This CDR3 contains 14 residues. Trimming took 6 bases from V and 7 from J, leaving 19 bases between them. Germline V lookup: CDR1 WSHSY, CDR2 SAAADI. The CDR3 DNA follows: TGCGCCAGCAGCGTCTCCCCTAGCGATCGGGAGCAGTACTTC. This translates into CASSVSPSDREQYF.

V gene TRBV11-1 combines with J gene TRBJ2-1; either TRBD1 or TRBD2 may fit D (6 bases each). There are 14 residues in the CDR3. CDR1 and CDR2 from the germline V gene are SGHAT and FQDESV (reference sequence). Trimming shortened V by 5 bases and J by 12 bases, and 20 bases separated the two germline ends. CDR3 sequence: CASSPRWGAAGQFF. CDR3 sequence (DNA): TGTGCCAGCAGCCCCCGATGGGGGGCCGCTGGGCAGTTCTTC.

The chain combines TRBV19 with TRBJ1-2, with D unresolved. The ends were cut back, 3 bases at V and 0 bases at J, with 5 bases in the middle. Germline values: CDR1 LNHDA, CDR2 SQIVND (reference sequence). This CDR3 comprises 13 residues. CDR3 in DNA: TGTGCCAGTAGTATCTCTCCTAACTATGGCTACACCTTC. Amino acids: CASSISPNYGYTF.

The chain links TRBV5-1 to TRBJ2-7; 7 bases map to TRBD2. CDR3 length: 15 amino acids. CDR1 and CDR2 from the germline V gene are SGHRS and YFSETQ. Trimming cost V 4 bases and J 1 base; bases outside gene matches: 8. The CDR3 DNA sequence: TGCGCCAGCAGCCCATCCTGGCGGGAGTCCTACGAGCAGTACTTC. This translates into CASSPSWRESYEQYF.

This clone has a handful of counts. The chain links TRBV11-2 to TRBJ2-7; D is unclear. V gave up 5 bases and J gave up 0 bases, with 8 bases separating them. Germline values: CDR1 SGHAT, CDR2 FQNNGV. The CDR3 has 13 amino acids. The CDR3, as DNA: TGTGCCAGCAGCCTGGGCTTCTCCTACGAGCAGTACTTC. Translation gives CASSLGFSYEQYF.

This chain connects TRBV5-1 to TRBJ2-7, with D perhaps matching TRBD1 (5 bases). This CDR3 has 14 residues. Germline V CDR1 and CDR2: SGHRS, YFSETQ. V was clipped by 0 bases and J by 3 bases, with 10 bases between them. The DNA of the CDR3 is TGCGCCAGCAGCTTGGAGGGGCCCAACTACGAGCAGTACTTC. Its translation is CASSLEGPNYEQYF.

The chain combines TRBV11-2 with TRBJ1-3, with TRBD1 matching 7 bases. CDR1 and CDR2 from the germline V gene are SGHAT and FQNNGV. J was trimmed by 4 bases and V by 1 base; bases with no gene match: 4. The CDR3 has 15 amino acids. This CDR3 reads CASSLAGQIGNTIYF. The CDR3 DNA follows: TGTGCCAGCAGCTTAGCGGGACAGATAGGAAACACCATATATTTT.

The genes are TRBV19 and TRBJ2-5; 7 nucleotides line up with TRBD2. CDR3 length equals 15 residues. CDR1 is LNHDA, CDR2 SQIVND, per germline (reference sequence). The ends lost 3 bases at V and 5 bases at J; junction bases unmatched: 9. The CDR3 DNA sequence: TGTGCCAGTAGTATTGGTGGGAGGGGCCGGGAGACCCAGTACTTC. Amino acids: CASSIGGRGRETQYF.

DNA for the CDR3: TGTGCCAGCAGTAAGGGGGGCACAGATACGCAGTATTTT. Its protein is CASSKGGTDTQYF. The chain is built from TRBV7-3 and TRBJ2-3; TRBD1 might be the D (6 bases). Trimming left V 6 bases short and J 1 base short, with 8 bases between. Germline V gives CDR1 SGHTA, CDR2 FQGTGA. This CDR3 region has 13 residues.

This chain joins TRBV10-3 and TRBJ1-1; D not resolved. The V end was cut by 6 bases, the J end by 3 bases, with 5 bases between. The CDR3 length is 11 residues. The germline V gene has CDR1 ENHRY and CDR2 SYGVKD. CDR3 residues: CAIREDTEAFF. The CDR3 nucleotides are TGTGCCATCAGGGAGGACACTGAAGCTTTCTTT.

This clone was picked up a small number of times. The chain recombines TRBV4-1 with TRBJ1-4; D gene unclear. V was shortened by 0 bases and J by 8 bases, with 16 bases between the two germline ends. CDR1 is MGHRA, CDR2 YSYEKL, per germline. This CDR3 is built from 16 residues. The CDR3 sequence: CASSQEYGRSREKLFF. For the CDR3, the DNA is TGCGCCAGCAGCCAAGAGTATGGGCGGTCGCGGGAAAAACTGTTTTTT.

This clone has more than one count but fewer than ten. The chain couples TRBV6-6 to TRBJ2-3; 10 positions match TRBD2. Trimming removed 2 bases from V and 8 bases from J; junction bases left unmatched: 7. In germline, CDR1 is MNHNY, CDR2 SVGAGI (reference sequence). The CDR3 covers 15 residues. CDR3 DNA sequence: TGTGCCAGCAGTTACAGCCTAGCGGGAGTGGGTACGCAGTATTTT. Its protein product is CASSYSLAGVGTQYF.

The chain joins TRBV6-1 to TRBJ2-2; 8 positions agree with TRBD1. V dropped 7 bases and J dropped 6; count of bases not matched to a gene: 10. CDR3 length: 15 amino acids. Germline V CDR1 and CDR2: MNHNS, SASEGT. CDR3 coding DNA: TGTGCCAGCACGGTCGGGCAGGGGGCCCCCGGGGAGCTGTTTTTT. It is translated as CASTVGQGAPGELFF.

In its sample, this clone was seen a few times. J is TRBJ1-2 and V is TRBV10-3; a possible D gene is TRBD1 (5 bases). The CDR3 totals 12 residues. Germline V gene data show CDR1 as ENHRY and CDR2 as SYGVKD. With 6 bases removed from V and 10 bases from J, the gap between germline ends came to 15 bases. The CDR3 sequence is CAISPSGLDYTF. The CDR3 DNA reads TGTGCCATCAGCCCCTCGGGGCTTGACTACACCTTC.

This chain uses TRBV29-1 with TRBJ2-1; the D gene is possibly TRBD1 (6 bases). Germline V gene lookup returns CDR1 SQVTM and CDR2 ANQGSEA. The CDR3 runs 14 residues. Trimming cost V 5 bases and J 4 bases, with 15 bases left between them. The DNA for the CDR3 is TGCAGCGTTATCCGGGACACGGGGTACAATGAGCAGTTCTTC. This sequence encodes CSVIRDTGYNEQFF.

This clone came up a few times. The rearrangement links TRBV6-1 to TRBJ1-5, with a tentative D call TRBD1 (5 bases). CDR1 is MNHNS, CDR2 SASEGT, per germline. This CDR3 contains 13 residues. The V and J ends lost 2 bases and 12 bases respectively, with 14 bases between them. For the CDR3, the DNA is TGTGCCAGCAGTGAATCCCCAGGGCTGCTCCAGCATTTT. Protein product: CASSESPGLLQHF.

This CDR3 is CASSEWQGIPEQYF. In DNA form, the CDR3 reads TGTGCCAGCAGTGAATGGCAGGGTATCCCCGAGCAGTACTTC. This chain joins TRBV2 and TRBJ2-7; tentatively, D is TRBD1 (5 bases). The V and J ends lost 2 bases and 6 bases respectively, with 14 bases between them. This CDR3 has 14 residues. Germline lookup yields CDR1 SNHLY and CDR2 FYNNEI.

This chain joins TRBV7-6 and TRBJ1-3; D is unclear. V was shortened by 4 bases and J by 1 base, with 11 bases between the two germline ends. CDR1 is SGHVS, CDR2 FNYEAQ, per germline. CDR3 size: 15 residues. The CDR3 reads CASSSDSSSGNTIYF. The CDR3 region has the DNA TGTGCCAGCAGCTCCGATAGCTCGTCTGGAAACACCATATATTTT.

The V call is TRBV18, the J call TRBJ2-1; D ambiguous. From germline, CDR1 is KGHSH and CDR2 LQKENI. V dropped 3 bases and J dropped 6 bases, with 12 bases sitting between them. The CDR3 runs 14 residues. Written as DNA, the CDR3 is TGTGCCAGCTCACCGGGAAGGCAGTCCAATGAGCAGTTCTTC. This translates into CASSPGRQSNEQFF. Full variable domain (missing parts from reference TRBV18 and TRBJ2-1): NAGVMQNPRHLVRRRGQEARLRCSPMKGHSHVYWYRQLPEEGLKFMVYLQKENIIDESGMPKERFSAEFPKEGPSILRIQQVVRGDSAAYFCASSPGRQSNEQFFGPGTRLTVL.

The chain joins TRBV28 to TRBJ2-1; 8 bases agree with TRBD2. V gave up 1 base and J gave up 8 bases; unmatched junction bases: 7. Germline-derived CDR1 and CDR2 are MDHEN and SYDVKM. This CDR3 comprises 15 residues. The CDR3 DNA sequence: TGTGCCAGCAGTTTATCCCGGGGGGGGCCCGATGAGCAGTTCTTC. The encoded protein is CASSLSRGGPDEQFF.